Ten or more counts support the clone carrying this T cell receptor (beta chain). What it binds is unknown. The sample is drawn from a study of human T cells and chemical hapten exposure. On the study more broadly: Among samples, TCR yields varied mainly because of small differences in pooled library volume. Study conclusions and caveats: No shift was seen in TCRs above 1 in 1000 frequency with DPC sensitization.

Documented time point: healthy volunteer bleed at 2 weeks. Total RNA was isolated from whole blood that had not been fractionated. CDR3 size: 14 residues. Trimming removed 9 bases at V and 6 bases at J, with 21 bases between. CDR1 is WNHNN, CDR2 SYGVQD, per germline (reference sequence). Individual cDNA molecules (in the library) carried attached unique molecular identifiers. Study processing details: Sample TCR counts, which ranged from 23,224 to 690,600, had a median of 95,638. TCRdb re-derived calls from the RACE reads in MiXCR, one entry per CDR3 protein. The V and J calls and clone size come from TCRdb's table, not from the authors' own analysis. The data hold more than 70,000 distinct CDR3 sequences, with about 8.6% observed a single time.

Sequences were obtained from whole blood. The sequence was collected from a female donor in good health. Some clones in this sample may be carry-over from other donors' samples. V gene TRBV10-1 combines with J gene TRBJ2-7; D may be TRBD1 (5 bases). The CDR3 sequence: CASIADRQSGEQYF. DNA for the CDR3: TGCGCCAGTATTGCCGATAGACAGTCCGGCGAGCAGTACTTC.